These T cell receptor beta chains were read from a single sample in a study of OX40 agonist ivuxolimab in advanced cancers. Produced via immunoSEQ multiplex PCR; TCRdb's table is partial and in-frame only. The table records over 55,000 clones, roughly 84% of them present only once. Sequenced here: CD4+ or CD8+ T cells sorted from blood, sampled in a trial of the OX40 agonist ivuxolimab. Receptors originate from an adult with an advanced solid tumor such as melanoma, head and neck, liver or kidney cancer. Both conserved end residues are part of each CDR3. Each record gives: V gene, J gene, CDR3 protein.

v_gene: TRBV5-4
j_gene: TRBJ1-1
CDR3aa: CASSGRTGTEAFF

v_gene: TRBV28
j_gene: TRBJ1-5
CDR3aa: CASRGGNQPQHF

v_gene: TRBV6-1
j_gene: TRBJ1-4
CDR3aa: CASQQGVFNEKLFF

v_gene: TRBV7-9
j_gene: TRBJ1-1
CDR3aa: CASSKLPGQAGDTEAFF

v_gene: TRBV7-9
j_gene: TRBJ2-5
CDR3aa: CASSLVGETQYF

v_gene: TRBV7-7
j_gene: TRBJ2-2
CDR3aa: CASSLDARAGELFF

v_gene: TRBV15
j_gene: TRBJ2-7
CDR3aa: CATSRGGDGSYEQYF

v_gene: TRBV6-4
j_gene: TRBJ2-2
CDR3aa: CASTRSANTGELFF

v_gene: TRBV4-3
j_gene: TRBJ1-4
CDR3aa: CASSQDRQGNEKLFF

v_gene: TRBV4-2
j_gene: TRBJ1-3
CDR3aa: CASSLSPGFGDYSGNTIYF

v_gene: TRBV27
j_gene: TRBJ1-6
CDR3aa: CASSLTVAGTAYNSPLHF

v_gene: TRBV6-1
j_gene: TRBJ1-1
CDR3aa: CASSVIQSRWNTEAFF

v_gene: TRBV30
j_gene: TRBJ2-2
CDR3aa: CAWSGKAGLESLTMNTGELFF

v_gene: TRBV5-6
j_gene: TRBJ1-2
CDR3aa: CASSLGRVVGYTF

v_gene: TRBV7-9
j_gene: TRBJ1-2
CDR3aa: CASSLAGQTAANYGYTF

v_gene: TRBV9
j_gene: TRBJ1-6
CDR3aa: CASSVGGAGQGVNSPLHF

v_gene: TRBV6-5
j_gene: TRBJ2-1
CDR3aa: CASSYVGTVSYNEQFF

v_gene: TRBV25-1
j_gene: TRBJ2-3
CDR3aa: CATTPRGGDTQYF

v_gene: TRBV2
j_gene: TRBJ2-1
CDR3aa: CASRRTSSSYNEQFF

v_gene: TRBV5-1
j_gene: TRBJ1-1
CDR3aa: CASSLGNKGTEAFF

v_gene: TRBV6-6
j_gene: TRBJ2-5
CDR3aa: CASRKIRGGQETQYF

v_gene: TRBV9
j_gene: TRBJ2-7
CDR3aa: CASSVGGGPYEQYF

v_gene: TRBV7-5
j_gene: TRBJ2-4
CDR3aa: CVRRTLDGVNIQYF

v_gene: TRBV7-3
j_gene: TRBJ2-1
CDR3aa: CASSLSPTGNEQFF

v_gene: TRBV28
j_gene: TRBJ1-4
CDR3aa: CASRGGGANEKLFF

v_gene: TRBV19
j_gene: TRBJ1-1
CDR3aa: CASSTGGTDVNTEAFF

v_gene: TRBV27
j_gene: TRBJ1-5
CDR3aa: CASRRQFNQPQHF

v_gene: TRBV13
j_gene: TRBJ1-5
CDR3aa: CASSLSGTGSQPQHF

v_gene: TRBV9
j_gene: TRBJ1-6
CDR3aa: CASSVEGVLNSPLHF

v_gene: TRBV6-1
j_gene: TRBJ1-6
CDR3aa: CASSESSPLHF

v_gene: TRBV28
j_gene: TRBJ2-3
CDR3aa: CASSSPGGLAADTQYF

v_gene: TRBV9
j_gene: TRBJ1-1
CDR3aa: CASSVEPTNTEAFF

v_gene: TRBV28
j_gene: TRBJ1-3
CDR3aa: CASSFGGSSGNTIYF

v_gene: TRBV4-2
j_gene: TRBJ2-1
CDR3aa: CASSQGSGGRANEQFF

v_gene: TRBV7-3
j_gene: TRBJ2-3
CDR3aa: CASSRGAGGPGDTQYF

v_gene: TRBV2
j_gene: TRBJ1-1
CDR3aa: CASSGQGGSAFF

v_gene: TRBV9
j_gene: TRBJ2-1
CDR3aa: CASSADSGLHNEQFF

v_gene: TRBV30
j_gene: TRBJ1-5
CDR3aa: CAWSEAGNQPQHF